Below, 8 T cell receptor beta chains from the same sample are listed, as sequenced in a study of HIV-infected patients and healthy controls. Whole blood was used without fractionation, so all unsorted peripheral T cells were included. cDNA was made from 500 ng RNA using alpha and beta constant primers. Alpha and beta chain libraries were made separately by chain-specific third strand synthesis with multiplexing indices. MiXCR was run by TCRdb on the 5' RACE reads, yielding one entry per CDR3 protein. The data show some 12,000 distinct CDR3 sequences, around 9.3% seen once. Source: blood, taken before antiretroviral therapy. These receptors were collected from an adult with HIV infection. The donor label of this sample is uncertain.

The rearrangement uses TRBV7-2 and TRBJ2-3; perhaps TRBD2 as D (5 bases). The V gene lost 3 bases and the J gene lost 1 base, with 11 bases spanning the gap. The CDR3 is made up of 15 amino acids. Germline V gene sequence: CDR1 SGHTA, CDR2 FQGNSA. The chain's CDR3 is CASSFEGPRTDTQYF. The DNA of the CDR3 is TGTGCCAGCAGCTTCGAGGGTCCGCGCACAGATACGCAGTATTTT.

This clonotype was seen ten or more times. This rearrangement joins TRBV18 to TRBJ1-1; TRBD1 matches 7 bases. Per germline, CDR1 KGHSH and CDR2 LQKENI. Trimming cost V 3 bases and J 3 bases; bases outside gene matches: 10. The CDR3 length is 16 residues. Here the CDR3 DNA reads TGTGCCAGCTCACCTTGGACAGGTTCACTAGACACTGAAGCTTTCTTT. Amino acids: CASSPWTGSLDTEAFF.

This clonotype was counted many times. The rearrangement uses TRBV7-3 and TRBJ1-1; D might be TRBD1 (5 bases). The germline gives CDR1 SGHTA, CDR2 FQGTGA. The CDR3 extends over 14 amino acids. Trimming cost V 8 bases and J 1 base, with 14 bases left between them. CDR3 protein: CASAPGHSNTEAFF. In DNA, the CDR3 is TGTGCCAGCGCGCCGGGGCACTCGAACACTGAAGCTTTCTTT.

This clonotype was counted at least ten times. This chain joins TRBV20-1 and TRBJ2-5, with 14 bases matching TRBD2. With V trimmed by 6 bases and J by 5 bases, 8 bases remained unmatched. This CDR3 region has 15 residues. Germline V lookup: CDR1 DFQATT, CDR2 SNEGSKA (reference sequence). The CDR3 DNA reads TGCAGTGCACTGACTAGCGGGGGGGCCATTGAGACCCAGTACTTC. Amino acid sequence: CSALTSGGAIETQYF.

This clonotype appeared many times. This chain links TRBV20-1 with TRBJ2-3, with a possible D match to TRBD1 (5 bases). CDR3 length: 14 amino acids. V was pared by 4 bases and J by 5 bases, with 16 bases between. CDR1 DFQATT and CDR2 SNEGSKA come from the germline V gene (reference sequence). The CDR3 loop reads CSAIRRSGLDTQYF. The CDR3 DNA is TGCAGTGCTATTAGGAGATCAGGGTTAGATACGCAGTATTTT.

The sample holds many counts of this clonotype. Relative to the germline gene, one junction end is altered; a read error may explain this. The genes are TRBV7-7 and TRBJ2-2; 12 nucleotides align to TRBD2. The V gene's germline CDR1 is SSHAT and CDR2 FNYEAQ (reference sequence). There are 16 residues in the CDR3. DNA for the CDR3: TGTGCTAGCAGCGGGGGGACTAGCGGGTCCACCGGGGAGCTGTTTTTT. This encodes CASSGGTSGSTGELFF.

Judged by abundance, this clonotype is medium-sized (0.01 to 0.1%). The V gene is TRBV10-1, the J gene TRBJ2-5, with no clear D. This CDR3 has 15 amino acids. V gave up 6 bases and J gave up 2 bases, with 16 bases separating them. Germline CDR1 and CDR2: WNHNN and SYGVQD (reference sequence). The chain's CDR3 is CASSDEMGPQETQYF. CDR3 nucleotides: TGCGCCAGCAGCGATGAGATGGGCCCTCAAGAGACCCAGTACTTC.

This clonotype was observed many times. This sequence joins TRBV7-3 and TRBJ1-1, with D perhaps TRBD1 (5 bases). Germline V gene lookup returns CDR1 SGHTA and CDR2 FQGTGA. V shed 5 bases and J shed 6 bases, with 13 bases lying between them. The CDR3 has 13 amino acids. Written as DNA, the CDR3 is TGTGCCAGCAGCATAGAGGGGAGGGCTGAAGCTTTCTTT. Encoded protein: CASSIEGRAEAFF.